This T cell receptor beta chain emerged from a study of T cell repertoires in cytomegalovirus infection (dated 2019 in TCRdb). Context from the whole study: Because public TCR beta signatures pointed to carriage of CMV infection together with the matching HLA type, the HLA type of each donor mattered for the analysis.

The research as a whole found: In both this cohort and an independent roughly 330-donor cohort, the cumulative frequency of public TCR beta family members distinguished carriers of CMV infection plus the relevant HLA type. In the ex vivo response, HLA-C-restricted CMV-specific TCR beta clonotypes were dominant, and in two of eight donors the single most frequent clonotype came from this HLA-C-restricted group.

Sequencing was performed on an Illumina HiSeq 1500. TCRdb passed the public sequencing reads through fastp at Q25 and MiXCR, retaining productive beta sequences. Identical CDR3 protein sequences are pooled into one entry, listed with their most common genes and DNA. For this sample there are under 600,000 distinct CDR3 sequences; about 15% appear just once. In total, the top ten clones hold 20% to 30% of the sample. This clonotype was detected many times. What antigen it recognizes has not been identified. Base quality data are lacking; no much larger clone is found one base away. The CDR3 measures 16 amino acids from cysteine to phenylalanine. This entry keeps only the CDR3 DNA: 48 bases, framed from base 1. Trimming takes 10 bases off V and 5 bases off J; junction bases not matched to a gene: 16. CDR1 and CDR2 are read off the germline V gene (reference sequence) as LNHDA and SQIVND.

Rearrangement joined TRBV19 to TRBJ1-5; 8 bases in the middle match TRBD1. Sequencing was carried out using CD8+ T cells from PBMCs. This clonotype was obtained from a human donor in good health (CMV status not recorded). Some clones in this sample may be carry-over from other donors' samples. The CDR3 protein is CATRQGMLEPDQPQHF. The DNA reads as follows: TGTGCCACCCGACAGGGGATGTTAGAACCAGATCAGCCCCAGCATTTT.